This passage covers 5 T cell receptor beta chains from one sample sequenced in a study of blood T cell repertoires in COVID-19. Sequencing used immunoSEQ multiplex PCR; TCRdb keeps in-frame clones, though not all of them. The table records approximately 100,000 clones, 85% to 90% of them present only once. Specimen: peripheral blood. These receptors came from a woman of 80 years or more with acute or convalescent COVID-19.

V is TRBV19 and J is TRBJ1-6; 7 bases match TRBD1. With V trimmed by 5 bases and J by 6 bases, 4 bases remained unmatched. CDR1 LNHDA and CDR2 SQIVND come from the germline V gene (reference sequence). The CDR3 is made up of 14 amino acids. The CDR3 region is CASSARQGNSPLHF. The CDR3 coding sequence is TGTGCCAGTAGTGCCCGACAGGGTAATTCACCCCTCCACTTT.

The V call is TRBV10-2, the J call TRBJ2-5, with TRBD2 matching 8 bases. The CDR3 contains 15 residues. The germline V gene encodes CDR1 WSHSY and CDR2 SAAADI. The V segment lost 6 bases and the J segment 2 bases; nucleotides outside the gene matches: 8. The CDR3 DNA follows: TGCGCCAGCAGAGTGGCGGGGGGCGGGCAAGAGACCCAGTACTTC. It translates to CASRVAGGGQETQYF.

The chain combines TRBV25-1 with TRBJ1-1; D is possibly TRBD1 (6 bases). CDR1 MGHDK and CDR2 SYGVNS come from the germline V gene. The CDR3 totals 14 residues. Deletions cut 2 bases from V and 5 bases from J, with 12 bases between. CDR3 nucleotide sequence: TGTGCCAGCAGTGAAACAGGGCGATGGACTGAAGCTTTCTTT. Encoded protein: CASSETGRWTEAFF.

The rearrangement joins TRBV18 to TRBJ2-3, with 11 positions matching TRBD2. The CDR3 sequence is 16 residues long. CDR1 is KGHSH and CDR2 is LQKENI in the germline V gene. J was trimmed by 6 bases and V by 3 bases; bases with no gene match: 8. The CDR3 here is CASSPTSGGITDTQYF. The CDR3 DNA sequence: TGTGCCAGCTCACCTACTAGCGGGGGTATCACGGATACGCAGTATTTT.

This CDR3 is CASSQGGGPNEQFF. The CDR3 region has the DNA TGTGCCAGCAGCCAAGGGGGTGGTCCCAATGAGCAGTTCTTC. V usage is TRBV11-3 and J usage is TRBJ2-1, with D tentatively TRBD1 (6 bases). Trimming cost V 5 bases and J 6 bases, with 14 bases left between them. CDR3 length: 14 amino acids. The germline V gene encodes CDR1 SGHNT and CDR2 YENEEA.